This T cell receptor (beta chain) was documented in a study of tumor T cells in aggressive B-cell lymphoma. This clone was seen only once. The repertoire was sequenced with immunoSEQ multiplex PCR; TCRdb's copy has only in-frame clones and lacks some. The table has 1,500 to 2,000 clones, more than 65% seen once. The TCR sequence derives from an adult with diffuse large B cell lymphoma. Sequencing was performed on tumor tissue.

The CDR3 protein is CASSLWPGGSREQFF. The CDR3 DNA follows: TGTGCCAGCAGCTTGTGGCCAGGGGGATCACGGGAGCAGTTCTTC. The rearrangement links TRBV5-6 to TRBJ2-1, with TRBD1 identical over 7 bases. Trimming took 1 base from V and 10 from J; bases not matched to a gene: 11. Germline CDR1 and CDR2: SGHDT and YYEEEE. The CDR3 is made up of 15 amino acids.